The clone carrying this T cell receptor (beta chain) was detected only once. The antigen remains unidentified. These data originate in a study of siplizumab effects on memory and regulatory T cells. Libraries were prepared by immunoSEQ multiplex PCR; TCRdb keeps only in-frame clonotypes and omits some of them. The sample lists around 45,000 clones, more than 75% occurring once. The study's findings and limits: Treg-derived clones made up an average of around 75% of mappable alloreactive CD4+ clones with siplizumab and 26.9% in controls. Tregs proliferating in siplizumab cultures lacked confirmation of their suppressive function. Naive T cells were seen as more diverse than memory cells and as major alloresponse contributors.

This CDR3 has 15 residues. Per germline, CDR1 SGHRS and CDR2 YFSETQ. The germline V and J ends were trimmed by 1 base and 7 bases, with 17 bases remaining between them. Naive, memory, effector memory and TEMRA subsets that were unstimulated underwent sequencing in a few donor pairs. This sequence originates from a human donor in good health. The sample taken for sequencing was naive CD8+ T cells sorted from blood. This sequence joins TRBV5-1 and TRBJ1-1; D might be TRBD1 (5 bases). The chain's CDR3 is CASSLTPGGEGEAFF. The CDR3 DNA reads as TGCGCCAGCAGCTTGACCCCTGGGGGGGAGGGTGAAGCTTTCTTT.